This T cell receptor (beta chain) appears in the sequencing data of a study of cytomegalovirus exposure and HLA in healthy donors. Study in general: Of the donors genotyped, about 410 in all, about 81% fell in the Caucasian-associated ancestry cluster.

General observations from the study: According to a later analysis, most TCR beta chains associated with CMV appeared HLA-restricted. It was assumed in the presence/absence analyses that sequencing depth was roughly uniform across donors. Another analysis was done later, and it associated approximately 15,000 TCR beta sequences with HLA alleles at 0.05 false discovery rate.

As concerns this clone: Its antigen is not identified.

The V gene's germline CDR1 is MGHDK and CDR2 SYGVNS. This CDR3 contains 15 residues. Trimming removed 6 bases from V and 0 bases from J, with 11 bases in between. Vbeta (60) and Jbeta (13) primers were used in the PCR. Profiling relied on immunoSEQ multiplex PCR, and the TCRdb table lists in-frame clones only, not all of them. The sample carries some 130,000 clones, roughly 68% recorded once. The chain recombines TRBV25-1 with TRBJ2-2; D possibly corresponds to TRBD1 (6 bases). This TCR came from a woman between 50 and 59 years old in good health and CMV-seropositive. Sequenced: PBMCs. CDR3 in amino acids: CASSGTGPNTGELFF. For the CDR3, the DNA is TGTGCCAGCAGCGGTACAGGGCCGAACACCGGGGAGCTGTTTTTT.